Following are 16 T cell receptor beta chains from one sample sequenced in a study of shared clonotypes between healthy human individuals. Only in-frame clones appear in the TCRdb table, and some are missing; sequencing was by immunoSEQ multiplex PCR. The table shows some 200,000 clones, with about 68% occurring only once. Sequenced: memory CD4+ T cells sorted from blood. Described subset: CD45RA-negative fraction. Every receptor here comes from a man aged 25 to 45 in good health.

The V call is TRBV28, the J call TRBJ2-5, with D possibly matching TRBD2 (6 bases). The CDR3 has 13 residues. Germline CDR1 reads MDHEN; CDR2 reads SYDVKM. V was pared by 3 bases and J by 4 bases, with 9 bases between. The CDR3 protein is CASSLGGGETQYF. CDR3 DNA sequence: TGTGCCAGCAGTTTGGGGGGTGGAGAGACCCAGTACTTC.

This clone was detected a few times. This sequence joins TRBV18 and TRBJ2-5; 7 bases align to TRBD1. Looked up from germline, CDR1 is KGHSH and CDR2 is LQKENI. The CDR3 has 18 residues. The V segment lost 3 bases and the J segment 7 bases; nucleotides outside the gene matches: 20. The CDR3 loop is CASSPPGQLIDGWRTQYF. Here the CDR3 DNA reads TGTGCCAGCTCACCGCCGGGACAGCTAATCGACGGATGGAGGACCCAGTACTTC.

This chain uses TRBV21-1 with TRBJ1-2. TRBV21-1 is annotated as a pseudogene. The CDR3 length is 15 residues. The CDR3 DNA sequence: TGTGCCAGCAGTATATTTGGGGTTCCTAACTATGGCTACACCTTC. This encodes CASSIFGVPNYGYTF.

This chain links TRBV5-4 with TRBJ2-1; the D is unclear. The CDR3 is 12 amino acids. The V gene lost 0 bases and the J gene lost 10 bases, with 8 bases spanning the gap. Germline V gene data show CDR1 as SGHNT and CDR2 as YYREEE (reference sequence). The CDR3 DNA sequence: TGTGCCAGCAGCTTGGTAGGCCCAGAGCAGTTCTTC. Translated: CASSLVGPEQFF.

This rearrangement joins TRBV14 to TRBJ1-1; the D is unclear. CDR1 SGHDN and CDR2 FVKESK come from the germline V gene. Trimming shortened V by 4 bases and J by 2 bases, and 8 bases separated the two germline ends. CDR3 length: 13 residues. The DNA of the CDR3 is TGTGCCAGCAGCCGCGACCCAAACACTGAAGCTTTCTTT. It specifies CASSRDPNTEAFF.

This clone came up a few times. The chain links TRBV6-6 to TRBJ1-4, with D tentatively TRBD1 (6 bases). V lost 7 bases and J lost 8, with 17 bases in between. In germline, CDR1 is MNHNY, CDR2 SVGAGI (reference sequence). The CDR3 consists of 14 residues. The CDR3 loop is CASKNQGSQEKLFF. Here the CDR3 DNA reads TGTGCCAGCAAGAATCAGGGGTCGCAGGAAAAACTGTTTTTT.

CDR3 nucleotides: TGTGCCAGCAGTGAAATCTCGGATACGCAGTATTTT. Encoded protein: CASSEISDTQYF. This chain uses TRBV2 with TRBJ2-3; D call uncertain. CDR1 and CDR2 (germline): SNHLY, FYNNEI. The length of the CDR3 is 12 residues. Trimming removed 2 bases from V and 6 bases from J, with 6 bases in between.

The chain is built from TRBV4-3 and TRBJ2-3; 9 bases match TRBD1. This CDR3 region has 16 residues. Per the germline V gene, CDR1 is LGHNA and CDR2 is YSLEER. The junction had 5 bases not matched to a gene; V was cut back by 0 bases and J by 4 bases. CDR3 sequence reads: CASSQEPGQGADTQYF. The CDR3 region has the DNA TGCGCCAGCAGCCAAGAGCCGGGACAGGGAGCAGATACGCAGTATTTT.

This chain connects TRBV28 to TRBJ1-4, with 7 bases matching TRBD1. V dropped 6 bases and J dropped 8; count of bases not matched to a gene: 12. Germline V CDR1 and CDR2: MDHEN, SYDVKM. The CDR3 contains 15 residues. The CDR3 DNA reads TGTGCCAGCAGCCGCCCAGACAGGGCTGAGGAAAAACTGTTTTTT. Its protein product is CASSRPDRAEEKLFF.

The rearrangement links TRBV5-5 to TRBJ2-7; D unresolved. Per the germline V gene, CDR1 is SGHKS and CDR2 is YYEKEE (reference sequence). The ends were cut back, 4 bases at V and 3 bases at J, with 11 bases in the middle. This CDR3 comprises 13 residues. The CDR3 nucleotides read TGTGCCAGCAGCCTTTCCCCTTTCTACGAGCAGTACTTC. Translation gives CASSLSPFYEQYF.

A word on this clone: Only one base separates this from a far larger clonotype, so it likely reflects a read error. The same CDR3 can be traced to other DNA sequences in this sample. The CDR3 loop reads CASSQGETQYF. CDR3 sequence (DNA): TGTGCCAGCAGCCAAGGGGAGACCCAGTACTTC. V is TRBV11-2 and J is TRBJ2-5, with D uncertain. The V end was cut by 5 bases, the J end by 5 bases, with 6 bases between. CDR1 is SGHAT, CDR2 FQNNGV, per germline. The CDR3 runs 11 residues.

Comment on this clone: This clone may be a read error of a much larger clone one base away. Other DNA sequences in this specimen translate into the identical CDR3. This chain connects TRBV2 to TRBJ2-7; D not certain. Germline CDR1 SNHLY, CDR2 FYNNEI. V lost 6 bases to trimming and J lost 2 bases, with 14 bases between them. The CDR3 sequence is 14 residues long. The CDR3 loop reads CASRPRALTYEQYF. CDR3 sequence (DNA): TGTGCCAGCAGGCCTCGGGCCCTAACCTACGAGCAGTACTTC.

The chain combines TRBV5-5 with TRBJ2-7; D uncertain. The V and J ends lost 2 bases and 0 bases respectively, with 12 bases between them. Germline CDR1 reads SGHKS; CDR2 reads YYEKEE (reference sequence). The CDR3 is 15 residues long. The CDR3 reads CASSFNVASSYEQYF. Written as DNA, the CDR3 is TGTGCCAGCAGCTTCAATGTTGCCTCCTCCTACGAGCAGTACTTC.

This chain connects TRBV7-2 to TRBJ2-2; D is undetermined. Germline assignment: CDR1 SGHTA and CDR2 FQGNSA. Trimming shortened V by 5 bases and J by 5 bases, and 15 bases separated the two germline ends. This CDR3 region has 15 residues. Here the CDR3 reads CASSPTRSNTGELFF. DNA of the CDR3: TGTGCCAGCAGCCCGACGCGTTCCAATACCGGGGAGCTGTTTTTT.

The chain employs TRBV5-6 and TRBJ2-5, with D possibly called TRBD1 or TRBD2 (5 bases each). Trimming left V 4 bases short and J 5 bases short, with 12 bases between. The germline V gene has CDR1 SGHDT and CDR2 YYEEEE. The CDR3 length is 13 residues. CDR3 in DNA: TGTGCCAGCAGCCTTGGGGGAGTTGAGACCCAGTACTTC. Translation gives CASSLGGVETQYF.

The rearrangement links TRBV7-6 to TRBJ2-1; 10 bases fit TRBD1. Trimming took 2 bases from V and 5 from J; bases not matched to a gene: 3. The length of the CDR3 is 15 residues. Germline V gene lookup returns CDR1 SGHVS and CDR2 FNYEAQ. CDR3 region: CASSLRDRGDNEQFF. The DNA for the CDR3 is TGTGCCAGCAGCTTAAGGGACAGGGGAGACAATGAGCAGTTCTTC.